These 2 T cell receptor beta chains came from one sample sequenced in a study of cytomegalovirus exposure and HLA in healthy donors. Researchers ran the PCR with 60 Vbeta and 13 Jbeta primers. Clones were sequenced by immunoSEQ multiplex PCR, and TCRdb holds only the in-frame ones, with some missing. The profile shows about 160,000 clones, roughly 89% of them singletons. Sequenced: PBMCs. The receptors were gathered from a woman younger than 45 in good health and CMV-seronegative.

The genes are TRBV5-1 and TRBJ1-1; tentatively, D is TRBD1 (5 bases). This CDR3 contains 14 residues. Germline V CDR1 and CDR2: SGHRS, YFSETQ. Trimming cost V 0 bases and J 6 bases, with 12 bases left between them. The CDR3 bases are TGCGCCAGCAGCTTGGGCAGGGAAAGGGCTGAAGCTTTCTTT. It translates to CASSLGRERAEAFF.

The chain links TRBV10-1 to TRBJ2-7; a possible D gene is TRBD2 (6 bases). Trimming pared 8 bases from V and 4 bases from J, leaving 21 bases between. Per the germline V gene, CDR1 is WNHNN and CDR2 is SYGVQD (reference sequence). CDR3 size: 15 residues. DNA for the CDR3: TGCGCCAGCTCCCGGGACTTACAAAGTCTATACGAGCAGTACTTC. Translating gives CASSRDLQSLYEQYF.